This T cell receptor (beta chain) was sequenced in a study of T cells in Graves' hyperthyroidism and ophthalmopathy. Authors of the study amplified TCR beta CDR3 regions from RNA transcripts. An initial round of RT-PCR targeting the TCR CDR3 relied on the HTBI primer set. TCRdb re-called the multiplex PCR reads with MiXCR, one entry per CDR3 protein. The sample holds some 270,000 distinct CDR3 sequences, approximately 14% seen once. The germline CDR1 and CDR2 sequences are LGHDT and YNNKEL (reference sequence). The CDR3 extends over 16 amino acids. Trimming cost V 5 bases and J 4 bases, with 20 bases left between them. In this sample, this clonotype turned up a few times.

The material sequenced was blood. The chain uses TRBV3-1 and TRBJ1-1, with D perhaps TRBD1 (6 bases). The receptor was isolated from a woman aged 40 to 49 with Graves' hyperthyroidism. The CDR3: CASSFRRGGGSTEAFF. The CDR3, as DNA: TGTGCCAGCAGCTTCCGGAGGGGGGGCGGGAGCACTGAAGCTTTCTTT.